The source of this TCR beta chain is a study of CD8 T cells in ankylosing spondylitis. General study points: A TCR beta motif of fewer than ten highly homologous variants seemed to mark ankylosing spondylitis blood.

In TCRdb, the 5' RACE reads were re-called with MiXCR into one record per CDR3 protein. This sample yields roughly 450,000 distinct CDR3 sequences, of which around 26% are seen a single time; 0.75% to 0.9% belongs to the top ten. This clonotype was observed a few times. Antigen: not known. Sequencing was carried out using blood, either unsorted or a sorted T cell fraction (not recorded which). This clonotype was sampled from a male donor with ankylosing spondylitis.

The CDR3: CASSVALFGNTIYF. The CDR3 DNA follows: TGTGCCAGCAGCGTAGCTTTATTCGGAAACACCATATATTTT. The rearrangement joins TRBV9 to TRBJ1-3; the D is unclear. Germline CDR1 and CDR2: SGDLS and YYNGEE. The CDR3 runs to 14 residues. Deletions cut 0 bases from V and 4 bases from J, with 8 bases between.